This is a list of T cell receptor beta chains from one sample in a study of blood T cell repertoires in COVID-19. Data came from immunoSEQ multiplex PCR; TCRdb stores just in-frame clones and leaves some out. This sample has some 100,000 clones, with approximately 92% found just once. Sequenced input: peripheral blood. Receptors originate from a man aged 70 or older with acute or convalescent COVID-19. CDR3s include the opening cysteine and the closing phenylalanine or tryptophan. Each record gives: CDR3 length, clone size, D gene, V gene, J gene, CDR3 DNA, CDR3 protein. A D gene is named only where the DNA matches it firmly. Only part of the rows carry a size: once, few, many, or a class if the clone is expanded.

length: 14; size: NA; D: NA; V: TRBV30; J: TRBJ1-3; DNA: TGTGCCTGGAGTCAGATACCGTCTGGAAACACCATATATTTT; CDR3: CAWSQIPSGNTIYF
length: 16; size: NA; D: NA; V: TRBV7-9; J: TRBJ1-4; DNA: TGTGCCAGCAGCTTAAACTTGAGGTTCCCTAATGAAAAACTGTTTTTT; CDR3: CASSLNLRFPNEKLFF
length: 16; size: NA; D: TRBD1; V: TRBV28; J: TRBJ2-3; DNA: TGTGCCAGCAGTCCCCCCGACAGGGTTGTTACAGATACGCAGTATTTT; CDR3: CASSPPDRVVTDTQYF
length: 15; size: NA; D: NA; V: TRBV6-5; J: TRBJ2-2; DNA: TGTGCCAGCAGTTACTCGAGTCTAATCACCGGGGAGCTGTTTTTT; CDR3: CASSYSSLITGELFF
length: 12; size: few; D: NA; V: TRBV2; J: TRBJ2-7; DNA: TGTGCCAGTGACCTGACAGACAGCGAGCAGTACTTC; CDR3: CASDLTDSEQYF
length: 13; size: NA; D: NA; V: TRBV6-5; J: TRBJ1-5; DNA: TGTGCCAGCAGTTATGTCCGTGATCAGCCCCAGCATTTT; CDR3: CASSYVRDQPQHF
length: 11; size: few; D: NA; V: TRBV28; J: TRBJ2-7; DNA: TGTGCCAGCAGTTTTCGTTACGAGCAGTACTTC; CDR3: CASSFRYEQYF
length: 14; size: NA; D: NA; V: TRBV11-2; J: TRBJ2-2; DNA: TGTGCCAGCAGCCGAAGTCCAGGGTCCGGGGAGCTGTTTTTT; CDR3: CASSRSPGSGELFF
length: 15; size: NA; D: NA; V: TRBV7-9; J: TRBJ2-5; DNA: TGTGCCAGCAACCCACGAGGAGCTGGACAAGAGACCCAGTACTTC; CDR3: CASNPRGAGQETQYF
length: 13; size: NA; D: NA; V: TRBV30; J: TRBJ1-6; DNA: TGTGCCTGGAATGGAGCCGCAAATTCACCCCTCCACTTT; CDR3: CAWNGAANSPLHF
length: 13; size: NA; D: NA; V: TRBV6-6; J: TRBJ1-6; DNA: TGTGCCAGCAGCCAGGCAGATAATTCACCCCTCCACTTT; CDR3: CASSQADNSPLHF
length: 11; size: NA; D: NA; V: TRBV20-1; J: TRBJ1-4; DNA: TGCAGTGCTCCCAAGCGGGAAAAACTGTTTTTT; CDR3: CSAPKREKLFF
length: 13; size: NA; D: NA; V: TRBV7-6; J: TRBJ1-1; DNA: TGTGCCAGCAGCTCGAACAGGGTCACTGAAGCTTTCTTT; CDR3: CASSSNRVTEAFF
length: 14; size: NA; D: NA; V: TRBV2; J: TRBJ2-2; DNA: TGTGCCAGCAGCCGGGAACTGGGCACCGGGGAGCTGTTTTTT; CDR3: CASSRELGTGELFF
length: 14; size: NA; D: TRBD1; V: TRBV12-5; J: TRBJ2-3; DNA: TGTGCTAGTGGTTCGGGACAGGAGGGAGATACGCAGTATTTT; CDR3: CASGSGQEGDTQYF
length: 13; size: NA; D: TRBD1; V: TRBV6-5; J: TRBJ1-3; DNA: TGTGCCATCCGACAGGGGGCTGGAAACACCATATATTTT; CDR3: CAIRQGAGNTIYF
length: 13; size: NA; D: NA; V: TRBV30; J: TRBJ1-4; DNA: TGTGCCTGGAGTGGGACAGAAGGGGAAAAACTGTTTTTT; CDR3: CAWSGTEGEKLFF
length: 11; size: once; D: NA; V: TRBV7-9; J: TRBJ2-1; DNA: TGTGCCAGCAGCTCGGGAACTGGGCAGTTCTTC; CDR3: CASSSGTGQFF
length: 17; size: NA; D: TRBD2; V: TRBV5-1; J: TRBJ2-3; DNA: TGCGCCAGCAGCTCCCTGGGTCTAGCGGGAGCTACAGATACGCAGTATTTT; CDR3: CASSSLGLAGATDTQYF
length: 17; size: once; D: TRBD1; V: TRBV6-6; J: TRBJ1-6; DNA: TGTGCCAGCAGTCGCCCGCCGACAGGGGCCTATAATTCACCCCTCCACTTT; CDR3: CASSRPPTGAYNSPLHF
length: 16; size: NA; D: NA; V: TRBV4-3; J: TRBJ1-2; DNA: TGCGCCAGCAGCCAAGGGGGAGGGAGGGGGAACTATGGCTACACCTTC; CDR3: CASSQGGGRGNYGYTF
length: 14; size: NA; D: NA; V: TRBV6-1; J: TRBJ1-5; DNA: TGTGCCAGCAGCGAAGCAGGGAGAGTTCAGCCCCAGCATTTT; CDR3: CASSEAGRVQPQHF
length: 14; size: NA; D: NA; V: TRBV4-1; J: TRBJ1-4; DNA: TGCGCCAGCAGCCAAGGGGGCGCATGGGAAAAACTGTTTTTT; CDR3: CASSQGGAWEKLFF
length: 15; size: NA; D: NA; V: TRBV13; J: TRBJ2-1; DNA: TGTGCCAGCAGCTTAGTCTTGGGGGGATCCAATCAGCAGTTCTTC; CDR3: CASSLVLGGSNQQFF
length: 15; size: NA; D: NA; V: TRBV30; J: TRBJ1-2; DNA: TGTGCCTGGAGCCCGGGATGGTTGGAGGGAGGGGGCTACACCTTC; CDR3: CAWSPGWLEGGGYTF
length: 14; size: NA; D: TRBD2; V: TRBV13; J: TRBJ2-3; DNA: TGTGCCAGCAGGGTCGGGGAGCGGGGGGATACGCAGTATTTT; CDR3: CASRVGERGDTQYF
length: 17; size: NA; D: TRBD2; V: TRBV19; J: TRBJ2-2; DNA: TGTGCCAGTAGTATATTTCGACTAGCCGGGATGTCCGGGGAGCTGTTTTTT; CDR3: CASSIFRLAGMSGELFF
length: 14; size: NA; D: NA; V: TRBV28; J: TRBJ2-7; DNA: TGTGCCAGCAGTTTTGGGCCCGGGGTCTACGAGCAGTACTTC; CDR3: CASSFGPGVYEQYF
length: 13; size: NA; D: TRBD1; V: TRBV19; J: TRBJ1-1; DNA: TGTGCCAGTAGAAGACAGGGAAGGACTGAAGCTTTCTTT; CDR3: CASRRQGRTEAFF
length: 14; size: NA; D: TRBD1; V: TRBV7-9; J: TRBJ1-3; DNA: TGTGCCAGCAGTTACACAGGGGCGGGAAACACCATATATTTT; CDR3: CASSYTGAGNTIYF
length: 15; size: NA; D: NA; V: TRBV7-9; J: TRBJ2-1; DNA: TGTGCCAGCAGCTTAGGAGAGATTAGCGATCATGAGCAGTTCTTC; CDR3: CASSLGEISDHEQFF
length: 14; size: NA; D: NA; V: TRBV5-4; J: TRBJ2-3; DNA: TGTGCCAGCAGCTTGGGACTAGAGCCAGATACGCAGTATTTT; CDR3: CASSLGLEPDTQYF
length: 13; size: NA; D: NA; V: TRBV20-1; J: TRBJ1-5; DNA: TGCAGTGCTAGTAGAGGGGACTCTCAGCCCCAGCATTTT; CDR3: CSASRGDSQPQHF
length: 17; size: NA; D: TRBD1; V: TRBV19; J: TRBJ1-5; DNA: TGTGCCAGTAGTGTAAGACAGGGGAATAGGCGCAATCAGCCCCAGCATTTT; CDR3: CASSVRQGNRRNQPQHF
length: 16; size: NA; D: NA; V: TRBV11-3; J: TRBJ2-7; DNA: TGTGCCAGCAGCCCCCGGGGAGGCGCGATTCCCTACGAGCAGTACTTC; CDR3: CASSPRGGAIPYEQYF
length: 17; size: NA; D: TRBD1; V: TRBV27; J: TRBJ2-1; DNA: TGTGCCAGCAGTCCATTTGGGACAGCCCCTCCCAACAATGAGCAGTTCTTC; CDR3: CASSPFGTAPPNNEQFF
length: 15; size: NA; D: TRBD2; V: TRBV3-1/TRBV3-2; J: TRBJ2-3; DNA: TGTGCCAGCAGCCAAGAAGGCAGCGGGGGGCTTCCGCAGTATTTT; CDR3: CASSQEGSGGLPQYF
length: 14; size: NA; D: TRBD1; V: TRBV6-5; J: TRBJ1-2; DNA: TGTGCCAGCAGTTACTCGACAGGGAACTATGGCTACACCTTC; CDR3: CASSYSTGNYGYTF
length: 16; size: NA; D: NA; V: TRBV28; J: TRBJ1-6; DNA: TGTGCCAGCAGTCTTGGGGGGGGCCTAGTTAATTCACCCCTCCACTTT; CDR3: CASSLGGGLVNSPLHF
length: 15; size: NA; D: NA; V: TRBV2; J: TRBJ1-2; DNA: TGTGCCAGCAGTGAATTGGCTGGAGCTAACTATGGCTACACCTTC; CDR3: CASSELAGANYGYTF
length: 15; size: few; D: NA; V: TRBV18; J: TRBJ1-5; DNA: TGTGCCAGCTCACCCTGGGGCGCCAGGGAACAGCCCCAGCATTTT; CDR3: CASSPWGAREQPQHF
length: 15; size: NA; D: TRBD1; V: TRBV5-1; J: TRBJ2-2; DNA: TGCGCCAGCAGCAGAGGGGACAGAACGACCGGGGAGCTGTTTTTT; CDR3: CASSRGDRTTGELFF
length: 11; size: NA; D: NA; V: TRBV12-3/TRBV12-4; J: TRBJ1-1; DNA: TGTGCCAGCAGTTTGAGAGGGGAAGCTTTCTTT; CDR3: CASSLRGEAFF
length: 15; size: NA; D: TRBD2; V: TRBV7-6; J: TRBJ2-1; DNA: TGTGCCAGCAGCCGGGAGGGAGGGCCGGGTAATGAGCAGTTCTTC; CDR3: CASSREGGPGNEQFF
length: 14; size: NA; D: NA; V: TRBV21-1; J: TRBJ1-5; DNA: TGTGCCAGCAGCAAAGTCGAGGGAAATCAGCCCCAGCATTTT; CDR3: CASSKVEGNQPQHF
length: 10; size: NA; D: NA; V: TRBV6-5; J: TRBJ2-7; DNA: TGTGCCTCCCGCGACTACGAGCAGTACTTC; CDR3: CASRDYEQYF
length: 13; size: NA; D: TRBD1; V: TRBV12-3/TRBV12-4; J: TRBJ1-2; DNA: TGTGCCAGCAGCTGGGACAGGGGGCTGGGCTACACCTTC; CDR3: CASSWDRGLGYTF
length: 12; size: NA; D: NA; V: TRBV11-3; J: TRBJ1-4; DNA: TGTGCCAGCAGCTTAAGGACAGAAAAACTGTTTTTT; CDR3: CASSLRTEKLFF
length: 16; size: NA; D: TRBD1; V: TRBV7-8; J: TRBJ1-4; DNA: TGTGCCAGCAGCACCCAGCAGGGGGCAGTCGGAGAAAAACTGTTTTTT; CDR3: CASSTQQGAVGEKLFF
length: 16; size: NA; D: TRBD1; V: TRBV7-2; J: TRBJ2-3; DNA: TGTGCCAGCACGAAACGCCCGGGACAGGGGGCAGATACGCAGTATTTT; CDR3: CASTKRPGQGADTQYF
length: 15; size: NA; D: TRBD1; V: TRBV10-3; J: TRBJ1-5; DNA: TGTGCCATCAGGGCAGGGGGTGATCCGAATCAGCCCCAGCATTTT; CDR3: CAIRAGGDPNQPQHF